This T cell receptor (beta chain) emerged from a study of cytomegalovirus exposure and HLA in healthy donors (TCRdb year 2017). Background on the whole study: An earlier analysis of approximately 600 of the donors reported about 250 Gb of sequence data and around 120 million unique TCR beta sequences from about 200 million T cells. The T cell repertoires of several hundred subjects were profiled by immunosequencing and related to cytomegalovirus serostatus. The number of donors typed differed by locus, with about 629-640 for A, B, C, DRB1 and DQB1, approximately 500 for DQA1, about 610 for DPA1, and 472 for DPB1. An early release that covered fewer than 750 HLA-typed donors contained about 300 gigabases of sequencing data and 85 million to 100 million unique TCR sequences. Of the approximately 400 genotyped donors, around 81% fell in the genetic ancestry cluster associated with self-reported Caucasian donors. A later analysis re-examined previously published TCR beta repertoires from just over 650 donors and added high-resolution HLA genotyping to investigate patterns of TCR occurrence. In an earlier analysis of 550 to 700 of the donors, high-throughput TCR beta sequencing was used to judge whether each TCR beta V gene segment behaved as functional or pseudogenic. Rather than using new phenotypic data, the later analysis identified candidate immune exposures from TCR beta sequences and from how often those sequences occurred across donors. Donor age, sex, ethnicity and CMV serostatus were compiled together with the repertoire data. Every repertoire in the discovery cohort had been generated on one and the same sequencing platform. Among some 410 genotyped donors of the cohort, an average of roughly 230,000 unique TCR beta nucleotide sequences was sequenced per donor, of which about 18% were non-productive. The aim of the study was to test whether cataloging public T cell receptors could identify signatures of past pathogen exposure. Besides the first cohort of approximately 710 subjects, a separate validation cohort made up of over 95 different subjects was used. Genome-wide SNP genotypes for about 60% of the 666 donors were used in a later genetic analysis, which treated that subset as a discovery cohort. Because of strong linkage in the cohort, a handful of DR-DQ haplotypes were treated as single units for association and clustering. The study combined high-throughput TCR immunosequencing, statistical association of individual TCRs with disease status, and machine learning to predict cytomegalovirus infection status. HLA typing included class I and class II loci at four-digit resolution.

In total, 666 healthy bone marrow donors made up the cohort. All cohort members were sampled while nominally healthy, although unrecorded immune exposures were likely present. The donor was CMV seronegative and belonged to the group of over 350 seronegative cohort members. Every donor gave a peripheral blood sample, and the peripheral blood mononuclear cells from that sample were used for TCR beta sequencing. Genomic DNA was extracted from the blood cell samples with the Qiagen DNeasy Blood Extraction Kit. Library method: the immunoSEQ multiplex PCR assay. For the multiplex PCR, a mixture combining 60 forward primers for TCR Vbeta segments and 13 reverse primers for TCR Jbeta segments was used. The CDR3 region of rearranged TCR beta genes was amplified from genomic DNA by a multiplex PCR assay. The amplified TCR beta libraries were sequenced on the Illumina HiSeq System as 87-base-pair reads. Per the source publication's procedure: A later analysis tallied tens of millions of unique TCR beta chains across the 666 repertoires, and about 10 million of those chains were shared by two or more donors. A nearest-neighbor algorithm error-corrected the raw reads and collapsed the reads into unique sequences, merging closely related sequences to remove PCR and sequencing errors. CDR3 sequences were aligned to IMGT reference sequences to assign V, D and J gene segments. For a sequence to be retained, at least a six-nucleotide match to both a V gene segment and a J gene segment was required. Rearrangements were classified as productive when the CDR3 lacked stop codons and remained in frame with V and J, and all other rearrangements were classified as non-productive. Following IMGT convention, CDR3 was defined as the stretch from the second conserved V-encoded cysteine up to the conserved J-encoded phenylalanine. In an earlier analysis of just under 600 of the donors, sequences lacking an unambiguous match to a single V gene segment were excluded. An earlier analysis of about 600 of the donors called V segments functional above 56.7% productive rearrangements and segregating when the between-donor standard deviation exceeded 5%. A statistical classification framework was developed to diagnose cytomegalovirus status using the catalog of TCR beta chain sequences. A later analysis assigned V and J genes by comparing TCR nucleotide sequences with IMGT/GENE-DB human TR gene sequences. Using the TCRdist pipeline, a later analysis assigned CDR3 sequences along with most-parsimonious VDJ recombination scenarios. A later analysis defined each TCR beta chain by its CDR3 amino acid sequence plus V-gene family, and excluded reads lacking a unique V-gene family. To address suspected cross-contamination and a sequencing artifact, a later analysis removed around 590 highly shared, low-generation-probability nucleotide sequences. In a later analysis, a clonal expansion index was calculated for each public chain from normalized within-repertoire ranks of inferred template counts. A later analysis computed generation probabilities with a VDJ recombination model fitted to out-of-frame rearrangements, and checked the results against IGoR. Hypergeometric tests were used in a later analysis to score TCR-TCR, TCR-HLA and TCR-CMV co-occurrence, with a repertoire-size bias correction applied to the TCR pairs. To estimate false discovery rates, a later analysis permuted the HLA or CMV assignments 20 times. In a later analysis, co-occurring TCRs were grouped with DBSCAN, and TCRdist sequence similarity was added when clustering was performed within HLA-allele-positive subsets. Co-occurrence clustering excluded repertoires with fewer than 30,000 or more than 120,000 public chains, plus five with anomalous nucleotide sharing. Here the immuneACCESS table is served through TCRdb, limited to in-frame sequences with V and J called. Missing clones are a known gap in these copies; in checked studies unresolved V genes cover under half, and the rest lacks a known reason. The DNA gave D and trimming, while V, J and clone size come from that table. The sample includes approximately 170,000 clones, with about 59% observed a single time. Over 2.5% of the sample comes from the top ten.

Results the study describes overall, beyond this receptor: The authors suggested that the approach could potentially be extended to other disease states and immunological phenotypes. Most TCR sequences were seen in very few donors, while some public TCRs were found in many individuals. According to a later analysis, parvovirus B19, influenza, CMV and Epstein-Barr virus appeared linked to several top co-occurrence clusters. The classifier was reported to diagnose cytomegalovirus status with high specificity and sensitivity in both the original cohort and the validation cohort. Linkage disequilibrium might explain the correlated functional status among segregating V segments, but an unknown experimental factor could not be excluded. In a later genetic analysis, a missense DCLRE1C variant was associated with V-gene and J-gene trimming of TCR beta chains, and the association was replicated in an independent cohort. About 17 rarely observed V segments, including chromosome 9 orphons, were excluded from the earlier analysis of several hundred of the donors because counts were too low. Specific HLA alleles were associated with over 15,000 TCR beta sequences at a false discovery rate of 0.05 in a later analysis. Compared with equally common non-associated chains, HLA-associated TCR beta chains in a later analysis were more clonally expanded and had lower generation probabilities. A later genetic analysis reported fewer N-insertions in productive TCRs among donors in an Asian-associated ancestry cluster than the roughly 640-donor mean. A cluster of highly shared sequence variants was judged likely to represent a technical artifact of the sequencing pipeline. Immune exposure information for the cohort was limited to CMV serostatus. Most CMV-associated TCR beta chains appeared to be HLA-restricted in a later analysis, and the HLA associations seemed to be driven largely by CMV exposure. In vitro tests confirmed that a few of the cytomegalovirus-associated TCR beta chains recognize cytomegalovirus antigens. In a later analysis, TCR association rates were found to vary across HLA loci, with the most associated TCRs seen for DRB1 alleles and the fewest for HLA-C alleles. A further reported finding was that TCR beta sequences accurately predicted the HLA-A and HLA-B alleles for most subjects in the first cohort. The study gave a list of about 170 TCR beta chains associated with cytomegalovirus. When HLA alleles, especially DR and DQ, strongly co-occurred, TCR associations were difficult to assign to individual alleles. Broadly in line with IMGT annotations, most TCR beta V segments showed up in productive rearrangements about 90% or about 30% of the time in an earlier analysis of 450 to 750 of the donors. The cohort was sequenced for TCR beta chains only, and without alpha or paired-chain data the features that could be detected were limited. Because HLA typing was missing for some donors at each locus, association tests included only the typed subset. Roughly uniform sequencing depth across donors was assumed in presence/absence analyses, although this assumption may not hold.

As concerns this clone: Its target antigen remains unknown. No per-base quality is available; no much larger clone lies one base away.

The clonotype comes from a man in his forties in good health and CMV-seronegative. The sequenced material came from PBMCs.

CDR3 region: CSVEFGTGSYEQYF. The DNA reads TGCAGCGTTGAGTTCGGGACAGGATCCTACGAGCAGTACTTC. The rearrangement joined TRBV29-1 to TRBJ2-7; the junction holds 8 bases that match TRBD1. Trimming takes 3 bases off V and 1 base off J; junction bases not matched to a gene: 5. In the germline V gene, CDR1 corresponds to SQVTM and CDR2 to ANQGSEA. CDR3 length: 14 amino acids, cysteine to phenylalanine. Kept here is only the CDR3 DNA, which spans 42 bases and is read in frame from base 1.